A single sample is the source of the 26 T cell receptor beta chains below, sequenced in a study of regulatory T cells in long-lasting Graves disease. Sample time point: newly diagnosed GD, antithyroid drugs for less than 3 months. PBMCs were the source of the RNA used for TCR sequencing. The authors built TCR beta libraries using iRepertoire HTBI primers and Arm-PCR of CDR3 regions. TCRdb fed the multiplex PCR reads into MiXCR, producing one record per CDR3 protein. This sample has some 500,000 distinct CDR3 sequences, with approximately 12% found just once. The sample was also linked to a second study, of T cells in Graves' hyperthyroidism and ophthalmopathy.

Source: peripheral blood mononuclear cells (PBMCs), taken at new diagnosis, from a patient treated with antithyroid drugs. These receptors all stem from a man between 25 and 39 years old with Graves disease.

This clonotype was recorded at least ten times. The chain couples TRBV7-2 to TRBJ1-6, with D unresolved. Between the trimmed V and J ends, which lost 3 bases and 10 bases, there was a span of 16 bases. The CDR3 length is 15 residues. CDR1 is SGHTA, CDR2 FQGNSA, per germline. CDR3 sequence (DNA): TGTGCCAGCAGCTTTGGGCCAAAAAGGAGATCACCCCTCCACTTT. It codes for CASSFGPKRRSPLHF.

This clonotype has a handful of counts. The chain links TRBV27 to TRBJ2-7; no reliable D call. The CDR3 runs 14 residues. Trimming removed 7 bases at V and 1 base at J, with 14 bases between. The germline V gene has CDR1 MNHEY and CDR2 SMNVEV (reference sequence). The DNA for the CDR3 is TGTGCCAGCAAACCCCGCCCCCAGTCCTACGAGCAGTACTTC. Amino acids: CASKPRPQSYEQYF.

The chain uses TRBV10-3 and TRBJ2-3; 12 bases are a match to TRBD1. The CDR3 loop spans 17 amino acids. Germline CDR1 reads ENHRY; CDR2 reads SYGVKD. V shed 2 bases and J 2 bases; nucleotides not matched to a gene: 5. CDR3 protein: CAISEPGQGALTDTQYF. The CDR3 nucleotides read TGTGCCATCAGTGAGCCGGGACAGGGGGCTCTCACAGATACGCAGTATTTT.

This chain uses TRBV20-1 with TRBJ1-1; D might be TRBD1 (5 bases). CDR1 is DFQATT and CDR2 is SNEGSKA in the germline V gene (reference sequence). This CDR3 region has 14 residues. Trimming removed 2 bases at V and 1 base at J, with 11 bases between. CDR3 loop: CSARYPQGNTEAFF. CDR3 nucleotide sequence: TGCAGTGCTAGATACCCCCAGGGGAACACTGAAGCTTTCTTT.

There are many counts of this clonotype. The chain carries TRBV7-2 and TRBJ2-1; D might be TRBD2 (5 bases). The CDR3 has 13 residues. V shed 5 bases and J shed 11 bases, with 16 bases lying between them. Germline assignment: CDR1 SGHTA and CDR2 FQGNSA. The CDR3 sequence: CASSRGDLMKQFF. The CDR3 DNA reads TGTGCCAGCAGCCGGGGTGACCTGATGAAGCAGTTCTTC.

The chain uses TRBV9 and TRBJ2-5, with D possibly being TRBD1 (6 bases). Germline V gene lookup returns CDR1 SGDLS and CDR2 YYNGEE. Trimming removed 3 bases from V and 5 bases from J, with 14 bases in between. The CDR3 contains 14 residues. Here the CDR3 DNA reads TGTGCCAGCAGCGCCCACAGGGTAGAGGAGACCCAGTACTTC. Amino acids: CASSAHRVEETQYF.

The chain has TRBV20-1 and TRBJ1-5; 9 nucleotides agree with TRBD1. This CDR3 comprises 16 residues. With V trimmed by 4 bases and J by 6 bases, 13 bases remained unmatched. Germline CDR1 DFQATT, CDR2 SNEGSKA (reference sequence). CDR3 sequence: CSAILPGTGSGQPQHF. CDR3 bases: TGCAGTGCTATCCTCCCCGGGACAGGGAGCGGTCAGCCCCAGCATTTT.

This clonotype was detected only once. V gene TRBV12-3 or TRBV12-4 combines with J gene TRBJ2-5; the D call may be TRBD1 or TRBD2 (5 bases each). The CDR3 extends over 14 amino acids. The V end was cut by 7 bases, the J end by 1 base, with 13 bases between. CDR3 nucleotides: TGTGCCAGCACCCTAACCGGGGCCCAAGAGACCCAGTACTTC. Its protein product is CASTLTGAQETQYF.

Only a few counts were recorded for this clonotype. This likely comes from a read error, as the CDR3 has no conserved phenylalanine or tryptophan at its end. The chain uses TRBV3-1 and TRBJ1-1; no definite D call. V shed 4 bases and J shed 0 bases, with 6 bases lying between them. Germline lookup yields CDR1 LGHDT and CDR2 YNNKEL (reference sequence). The CDR3 extends over 13 amino acids. Here the CDR3 reads CASSPTMNTEAFL. In nucleotides, the CDR3 is TGTGCCAGCAGCCCTACGATGAACACTGAAGCTTTCCTT.

This clonotype came up a few times. This chain uses TRBV20-1 with TRBJ1-6, with a tentative D call TRBD1 (5 bases). CDR1 and CDR2 (germline): DFQATT, SNEGSKA (reference sequence). V was shortened by 4 bases and J by 5 bases, with 15 bases between the two germline ends. This CDR3 region has 15 residues. The CDR3 sequence: CSAMPYRGDNSPLHF. Written as DNA, the CDR3 is TGCAGTGCTATGCCTTACCGGGGCGATAATTCACCCCTCCACTTT.

This clonotype was counted at least ten times. This chain connects TRBV24-1 to TRBJ2-5; 8 nucleotides line up with TRBD1. V shed 5 bases and J 2 bases; nucleotides not matched to a gene: 6. The V gene's germline CDR1 is KGHDR and CDR2 SFDVKD. The CDR3 consists of 15 residues. The CDR3 spells CATSGTRGPQETQYF. The CDR3 DNA is TGTGCCACCAGTGGTACCAGGGGGCCACAAGAGACCCAGTACTTC.

At least ten counts were recorded for this clonotype. This chain connects TRBV7-9 to TRBJ2-2; 11 positions agree with TRBD2. This CDR3 spans 16 amino acids. Germline loops: CDR1 SEHNR, CDR2 FQNEAQ (reference sequence). Germline trimming cut 5 bases from V and 6 bases from J; bases unmatched to any gene: 8. CDR3 sequence reads: CASSPASGRKAGELFF. In DNA form, the CDR3 reads TGTGCCAGCAGCCCGGCTAGCGGGAGGAAAGCCGGGGAGCTGTTTTTT.

This clonotype has just a few counts. J is TRBJ1-6 and V is TRBV10-3; D is unclear. Germline assignment: CDR1 ENHRY and CDR2 SYGVKD. There are 13 residues in the CDR3. V was cut by 2 bases and J by 6 bases, with 5 bases left in between. The CDR3 sequence is CAISERVNSPLHF. In nucleotides, the CDR3 is TGTGCCATCAGTGAGAGGGTTAATTCACCCCTCCACTTT.

This clonotype was counted many times. This chain links TRBV6-2 or TRBV6-3 with TRBJ2-4, with 7 nucleotides matching TRBD1. The V gene end was trimmed by 5 bases and the J gene end by 9 bases; junction bases not matched to a gene: 7. In germline, CDR1 is MNHEY, CDR2 SVGEGT. There are 13 residues in the CDR3. This chain's CDR3 is CASSGDRVGIQYF. The CDR3 DNA reads as TGTGCCAGCAGTGGCGACAGGGTCGGCATTCAGTACTTC.

This clonotype appeared many times. The rearrangement uses TRBV10-3 and TRBJ2-7; 10 bases fit TRBD2. The CDR3 is made up of 15 amino acids. Germline V gives CDR1 ENHRY, CDR2 SYGVKD. Trimming at V came to 3 bases and at J to 6 bases, leaving 8 bases not matched to a gene. The DNA for the CDR3 is TGTGCCATCAGTGAATCTAGCGGGAGAGCTACCGAGCAGTACTTC. Translation gives CAISESSGRATEQYF.

This clonotype was detected only a few times. The rearrangement links TRBV5-1 to TRBJ2-1; 7 bases match TRBD2. This CDR3 region has 20 residues. Unmatched junction bases numbered 15, after V lost 0 bases and J lost 0 bases. Germline V gene data show CDR1 as SGHRS and CDR2 as YFSETQ. The CDR3 bases are TGCGCCAGCAGCTTGGCTAATCTAGCGGATATACCTTTCTCCTACAATGAGCAGTTCTTC. Encoded protein: CASSLANLADIPFSYNEQFF.

With respect to this clonotype: This may arise from a read error, as a much more abundant clone is one base away. The CDR3 region is CASSWDTETFF. In nucleotides, the CDR3 is TGTGCCAGCAGTTGGGACACTGAAACTTTCTTT. The rearrangement links TRBV6-5 to TRBJ1-1, with D perhaps TRBD1 (6 bases). CDR1 and CDR2 (germline): MNHEY, SVGAGI. There are 11 residues in the CDR3.

This chain joins TRBV18 and TRBJ2-1, with D unresolved. Between the trimmed V and J ends, which lost 0 bases and 0 bases, there was a span of 15 bases. The germline gives CDR1 KGHSH, CDR2 LQKENI. The CDR3 consists of 18 residues. The CDR3 is CASSPPKWKLSSYNEQFF. In nucleotides, the CDR3 is TGTGCCAGCTCACCACCGAAATGGAAACTTAGCTCCTACAATGAGCAGTTCTTC.

This clonotype occurred many times. V and J are TRBV29-1 and TRBJ1-4; no reliable D call. This CDR3 has 15 amino acids. CDR1 is SQVTM, CDR2 ANQGSEA, per germline. V lost 7 bases to trimming and J lost 3 bases, with 18 bases between them. This CDR3 is CSAYVRNWSNEKLFF. The CDR3 region has the DNA TGCAGCGCTTACGTCCGTAACTGGTCTAATGAAAAACTGTTTTTT.

This clonotype was seen at least ten times. The V call is TRBV3-1, the J call TRBJ2-5, with 8 bases fitting TRBD2. The CDR3 contains 15 residues. Germline loops: CDR1 LGHDT, CDR2 YNNKEL (reference sequence). Unmatched junction bases numbered 5, after V lost 1 base and J lost 4 bases. Here the CDR3 reads CASSQGSGSGETQYF. CDR3 nucleotide sequence: TGTGCCAGCAGCCAAGGGAGCGGGAGTGGAGAGACCCAGTACTTC.

This chain uses TRBV18 with TRBJ2-3; no clear D. Trimming stripped 2 bases from V and 4 bases from J, with 10 bases between. The length of the CDR3 is 14 residues. Germline CDR1 KGHSH, CDR2 LQKENI. DNA of the CDR3: TGTGCCAGCTCACCAACTGGCCGCTCAGATACGCAGTATTTT. Its translation: CASSPTGRSDTQYF.

This clonotype was recorded many times. The gene calls are TRBV12-3 or TRBV12-4 and TRBJ1-6, with a weak D call TRBD1 (5 bases). CDR3 length equals 12 residues. V lost 6 bases to trimming and J lost 10 bases, with 10 bases between them. The CDR3 DNA is TGTGCCAGCAGGGTGGGGACCTCACCCCTCCACTTT. Its translation: CASRVGTSPLHF.

The sample holds many counts of this clonotype. The V and J genes are TRBV6-1 and TRBJ1-6; 7 bases are shared with TRBD1. Germline V CDR1 and CDR2: MNHNS, SASEGT. This CDR3 has 18 amino acids. Trimming at V came to 6 bases and at J to 5 bases, leaving 16 bases not matched to a gene. This chain's CDR3 is CASRSLSAPGTDNSPLHF. CDR3 in DNA: TGTGCCAGCAGGTCATTGTCGGCGCCTGGGACAGATAATTCACCCCTCCACTTT.

This clonotype has ten or more counts. This chain links TRBV27 with TRBJ1-4; no firm D call. In germline, CDR1 is MNHEY, CDR2 SMNVEV (reference sequence). The V and J ends lost 1 base and 3 bases respectively, with 12 bases between them. The CDR3 spans 16 residues. This CDR3 reads CASSLWAPKPNEKLFF. CDR3 DNA: TGTGCCAGCAGTTTATGGGCACCCAAGCCTAATGAAAAACTGTTTTTT.

DNA of the CDR3: TGTGCCAGCAGCTTAGGTTTGGGGGCAACGACCCAGTACTTC. Protein sequence: CASSLGLGATTQYF. V gene TRBV11-2 combines with J gene TRBJ2-5, with TRBD1 as a possible D gene (6 bases). This CDR3 comprises 14 residues. Per germline, CDR1 SGHAT and CDR2 FQNNGV. The V and J ends lost 1 base and 7 bases respectively, with 13 bases between them.

There are many counts of this clonotype. V usage is TRBV5-6 and J usage is TRBJ1-2; TRBD1 agrees at 7 bases. There are 15 residues in the CDR3. J gave up 2 bases and V 4 bases, and 8 bases lay outside the gene matches. Germline V gene lookup returns CDR1 SGHDT and CDR2 YYEEEE. The DNA of the CDR3 is TGTGCCAGCAGCCACTACACAGGGGAAAACTATGGCTACACCTTC. Its protein product is CASSHYTGENYGYTF.